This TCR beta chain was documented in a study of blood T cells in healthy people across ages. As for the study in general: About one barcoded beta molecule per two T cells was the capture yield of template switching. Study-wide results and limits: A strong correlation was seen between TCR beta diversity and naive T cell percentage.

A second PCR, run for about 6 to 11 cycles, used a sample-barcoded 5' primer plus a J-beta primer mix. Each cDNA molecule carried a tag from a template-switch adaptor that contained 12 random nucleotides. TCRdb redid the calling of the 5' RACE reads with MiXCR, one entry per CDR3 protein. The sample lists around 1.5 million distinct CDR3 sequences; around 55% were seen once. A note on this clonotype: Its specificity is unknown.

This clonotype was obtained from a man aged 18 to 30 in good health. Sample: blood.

The CDR3 DNA reads as TGCGCCAGCAGTAGACAGGGGCCTAGCACAGATACGCAGTATTTT. It encodes CASSRQGPSTDTQYF. The chain has TRBV4-1 and TRBJ2-3; 8 nucleotides agree with TRBD1. The CDR3 runs to 15 residues. J was trimmed by 0 bases and V by 6 bases; bases with no gene match: 5. Germline V gives CDR1 MGHRA, CDR2 YSYEKL.